These 2 T cell receptor beta chains came from one sample sequenced in a study of CD4 T cells in relation to SARS-CoV-2 and coronaviruses. TCRdb keeps only in-frame clones here, not all; method: immunoSEQ multiplex PCR. The repertoire holds about 38,000 clones, with roughly 80% as singletons. These TCRs' antigens remain unknown. The sample was memory CD4+ T cells from PBMCs, cultured in vitro. The receptors originated from an adult with COVID-19.

Remarks on this clone: The same CDR3 is also encoded by other DNA sequences in this sample. CDR3: CASSSDRNTEAFF. Written as DNA, the CDR3 is TGTGCCAGCAGCTCAGACAGGAACACTGAAGCTTTCTTT. The J gene is TRBJ1-1, the V gene TRBV7-9; tentatively, D is TRBD1 (5 bases). This CDR3 has 13 amino acids. Trimming removed 4 bases at V and 1 base at J, with 7 bases between. In germline, CDR1 is SEHNR, CDR2 FQNEAQ (reference sequence).

The V gene is TRBV15, the J gene TRBJ1-1; D ambiguous. The ends were cut back, 1 base at V and 5 bases at J, with 5 bases in the middle. CDR3 size: 12 residues. Germline assignment: CDR1 LNHNV and CDR2 YYDKDF (reference sequence). CDR3 residues: CATSRVTTEAFF. DNA of the CDR3: TGTGCCACCAGCAGAGTGACGACTGAAGCTTTCTTT.